A selection of T cell receptor beta chains follows, all from one sample in a study of human T cells and chemical hapten exposure. From the RACE reads, TCRdb called clonotypes with MiXCR, one entry per CDR3 protein. The data hold more than 75,000 distinct CDR3 sequences, with about 9% observed a single time. The material sequenced was whole blood, taken in connection with sensitization to the hapten diphenylcyclopropenone (DPC). Source of these receptors: a woman aged 40 to 50 with alopecia areata. Some clones in this sample may be carry-over from other donors' samples. Both conserved end residues are part of each CDR3. Fields, in order: D gene, clone size, V gene, J gene, CDR3 protein, CDR3 DNA. D genes are given only for firm matches. Where a row states a size, it is once, few, many or the class of an expanded clone; other rows omit it.

>TRBD1|many|TRBV24-1|TRBJ2-5
CATSDFEGGAKTQYF
TGTGCCACCAGTGATTTTGAAGGGGGCGCAAAGACCCAGTACTTC
>TRBD1|.|TRBV12-3/TRBV12-4|TRBJ1-5
CASSPGTGVQPQHF
TGTGCCAGCAGTCCCGGGACAGGGGTTCAGCCCCAGCATTTT
>TRBD2|many|TRBV7-2|TRBJ2-2
CASSILAGGTGELFF
TGTGCCAGCAGCATTCTAGCGGGAGGGACCGGGGAGCTGTTTTTT
>TRBD1|.|TRBV18|TRBJ2-6
CASSARQGRSSGANVLTF
TGTGCCAGCTCAGCCCGACAGGGGCGCAGCTCTGGGGCCAACGTCCTGACTTTC
>.|few|TRBV2|TRBJ1-6
CASANLGPNSPLHF
TGTGCCAGCGCCAACCTCGGCCCTAATTCACCCCTCCACTTT
>TRBD1|.|TRBV10-3|TRBJ2-7
CAISRDRQYEQYF
TGTGCCATCAGTAGGGACAGGCAATACGAGCAGTACTTC
>.|.|TRBV28|TRBJ2-4
CASSSRPGVQYF
TGTGCCAGCAGCTCAAGGCCCGGGGTTCAGTACTTC
>TRBD1|many|TRBV3-1|TRBJ1-6
CASSQGTGDRSPLHF
TGTGCCAGCAGCCAAGGGACAGGGGATCGTTCACCCCTCCACTTT
>.|many|TRBV12-3/TRBV12-4|TRBJ1-5
CASRQPGTSLGPQHF
TGTGCCAGCAGGCAACCCGGGACCTCCCTAGGGCCCCAGCATTTT
>.|few|TRBV29-1|TRBJ2-2
CSVAENTGELFF
TGCAGCGTTGCAGAGAACACCGGGGAGCTGTTTTTT
>.|.|TRBV20-1|TRBJ2-7
CSAREVGRYEQYF
TGCAGTGCTAGAGAAGTCGGCCGTTACGAGCAGTACTTC
>TRBD1|few|TRBV29-1|TRBJ2-5
CSVVTQGQGRETQYF
TGCAGCGTTGTAACACAAGGACAGGGACGAGAGACCCAGTACTTC
>.|.|TRBV6-5|TRBJ2-3
CATTDSSTDTQYF
TGTGCCACCACGGACAGTAGCACAGATACGCAGTATTTT
>.|.|TRBV27|TRBJ2-1
CASSFSPLRGEQFF
TGTGCCAGCAGTTTTTCCCCACTTAGGGGTGAGCAGTTCTTC
>.|many|TRBV6-6|TRBJ2-5
CASSYSRGMGQETQYF
TGTGCCAGCAGTTACTCGAGGGGGATGGGACAAGAGACCCAGTACTTC
>.|few|TRBV29-1|TRBJ2-7
CSVKVGRTYEQYF
TGCAGCGTTAAGGTCGGAAGAACCTACGAGCAGTACTTC
>.|few|TRBV7-9|TRBJ2-3
CASSLGRLPDTQYF
TGTGCCAGCAGCTTAGGACGGTTACCAGATACGCAGTATTTT
>.|.|TRBV5-6|TRBJ2-3
CASSLLTGAYTDTQYF
TGTGCCAGCAGCTTGCTCACGGGAGCCTACACAGATACGCAGTATTTT
>.|few|TRBV6-5|TRBJ2-3
CASSYRGGTQYF
TGTGCCAGCAGTTACCGTGGAGGTACGCAGTATTTT
>TRBD1|many|TRBV18|TRBJ2-5
CASSQNLPTGDIQETQYF
TGTGCCAGCTCTCAAAATCTGCCGACAGGGGATATCCAAGAGACCCAGTACTTC
>.|many|TRBV6-5|TRBJ2-7
CATSLKYGPFYEQYF
TGTGCCACCTCACTAAAATACGGACCGTTCTACGAGCAGTACTTC
>.|.|TRBV3-1|TRBJ2-1
CASSPTRVPNEQFF
TGTGCCAGCAGCCCGACTAGGGTACCAAATGAGCAGTTCTTC
>TRBD1|many|TRBV7-2|TRBJ1-6
CASSQTGVNSPLHF
TGTGCCAGCAGCCAAACAGGGGTCAATTCACCCCTCCACTTT
>.|.|TRBV28|TRBJ2-1
CASTHRDEQFF
TGTGCCAGCACCCATAGGGATGAGCAGTTCTTC
>.|many|TRBV29-1|TRBJ1-1
CSVVSTLGDAFF
TGCAGCGTTGTGTCGACATTGGGGGACGCTTTCTTT
>TRBD1|few|TRBV12-3/TRBV12-4|TRBJ1-5
CASGTASNQPQHF
TGTGCCAGTGGGACAGCTAGCAATCAGCCCCAGCATTTT
>TRBD2|many|TRBV12-3/TRBV12-4|TRBJ2-1
CASSLPSGLYNEQFF
TGTGCCAGCAGTTTACCTAGCGGGTTGTACAATGAGCAGTTCTTC
>.|many|TRBV15|TRBJ1-5
CATSGGVYSNQPQHF
TGTGCCACCAGCGGTGGGGTATATAGCAATCAGCCCCAGCATTTT
>TRBD2|few|TRBV4-3|TRBJ2-1
CASSQVLLAVGGNEQFF
TGCGCCAGCAGCCAAGTCCTCCTAGCGGTGGGGGGCAATGAGCAGTTCTTC
>TRBD1|many|TRBV2|TRBJ1-2
CASTSTGNYGYTF
TGTGCCAGCACATCGACAGGGAACTATGGCTACACCTTC
>.|many|TRBV6-1|TRBJ2-7
CASSERYYEQYF
TGTGCCAGCAGTGAACGGTACTACGAGCAGTACTTC